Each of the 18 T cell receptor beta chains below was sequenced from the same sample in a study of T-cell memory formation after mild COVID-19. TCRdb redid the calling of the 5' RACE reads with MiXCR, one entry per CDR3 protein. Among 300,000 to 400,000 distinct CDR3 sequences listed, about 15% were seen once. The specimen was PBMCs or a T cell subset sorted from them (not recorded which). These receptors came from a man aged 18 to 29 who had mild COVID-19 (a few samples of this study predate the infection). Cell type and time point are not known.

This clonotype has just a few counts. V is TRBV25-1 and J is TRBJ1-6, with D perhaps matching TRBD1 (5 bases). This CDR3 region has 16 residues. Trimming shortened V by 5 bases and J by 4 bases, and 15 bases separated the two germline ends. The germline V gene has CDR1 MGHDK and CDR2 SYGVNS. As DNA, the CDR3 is TGTGCCAGCAGTCCCCACCTGACAGCTTATAATTCACCCCTCCACTTT. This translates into CASSPHLTAYNSPLHF.

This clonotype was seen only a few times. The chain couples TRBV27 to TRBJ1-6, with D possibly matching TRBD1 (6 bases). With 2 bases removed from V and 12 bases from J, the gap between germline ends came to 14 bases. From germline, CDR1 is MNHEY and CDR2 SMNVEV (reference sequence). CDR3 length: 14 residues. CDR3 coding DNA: TGTGCCAGCAGTTTAAATACGGGACATATACCCCTCCACTTT. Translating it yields CASSLNTGHIPLHF.

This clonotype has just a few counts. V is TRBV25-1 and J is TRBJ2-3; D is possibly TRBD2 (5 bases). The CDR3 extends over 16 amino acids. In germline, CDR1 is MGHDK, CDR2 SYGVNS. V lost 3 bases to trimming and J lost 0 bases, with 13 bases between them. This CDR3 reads CASSEREEASTDTQYF. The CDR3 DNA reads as TGTGCCAGCAGTGAGCGTGAGGAGGCTAGCACAGATACGCAGTATTTT.

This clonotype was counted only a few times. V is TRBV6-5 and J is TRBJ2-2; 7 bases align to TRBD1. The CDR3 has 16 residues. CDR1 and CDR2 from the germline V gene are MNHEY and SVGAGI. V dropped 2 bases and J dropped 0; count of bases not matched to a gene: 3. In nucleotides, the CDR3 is TGTGCCAGCAGTTACAGGGGGCGACCGAACACCGGGGAGCTGTTTTTT. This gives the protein CASSYRGRPNTGELFF.

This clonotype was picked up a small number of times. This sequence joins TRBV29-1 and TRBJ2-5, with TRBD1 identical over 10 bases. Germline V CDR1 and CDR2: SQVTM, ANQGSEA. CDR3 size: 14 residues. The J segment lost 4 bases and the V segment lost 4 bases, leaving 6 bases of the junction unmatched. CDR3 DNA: TGCAGCGTTGGTGGGACAGGGGTGCTAGAGACCCAGTACTTC. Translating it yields CSVGGTGVLETQYF.

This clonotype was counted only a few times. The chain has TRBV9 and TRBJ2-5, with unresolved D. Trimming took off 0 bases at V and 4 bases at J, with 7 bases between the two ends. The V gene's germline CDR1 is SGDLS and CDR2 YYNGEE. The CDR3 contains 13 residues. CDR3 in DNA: TGTGCCAGCAGCGTAGTGAGTGGAGAGACCCAGTACTTC. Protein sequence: CASSVVSGETQYF.

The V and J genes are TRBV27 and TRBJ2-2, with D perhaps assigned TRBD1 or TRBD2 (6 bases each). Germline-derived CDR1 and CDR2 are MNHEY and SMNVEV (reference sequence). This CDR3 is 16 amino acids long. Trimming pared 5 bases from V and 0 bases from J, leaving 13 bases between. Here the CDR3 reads CASSVRGRPNTGELFF. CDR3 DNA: TGTGCCAGCAGTGTCCGGGGGCGACCGAACACCGGGGAGCTGTTTTTT.

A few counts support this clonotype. CDR3 coding DNA: TGTGCCAGCAGCCAAGTAGCAGTCTCTGGAAACACCATATATTTT. This codes for CASSQVAVSGNTIYF. The J gene is TRBJ1-3, the V gene TRBV14; D not resolved. CDR3 length equals 15 residues. Germline values: CDR1 SGHDN, CDR2 FVKESK. Trimming took 1 base from V and 0 from J, leaving 7 bases between them.

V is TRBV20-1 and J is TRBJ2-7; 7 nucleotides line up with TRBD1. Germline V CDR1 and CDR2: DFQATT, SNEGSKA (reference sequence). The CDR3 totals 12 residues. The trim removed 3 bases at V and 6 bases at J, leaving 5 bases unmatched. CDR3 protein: CSARGQSGEQYF. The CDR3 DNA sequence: TGCAGTGCTAGGGGACAGTCTGGCGAGCAGTACTTC.

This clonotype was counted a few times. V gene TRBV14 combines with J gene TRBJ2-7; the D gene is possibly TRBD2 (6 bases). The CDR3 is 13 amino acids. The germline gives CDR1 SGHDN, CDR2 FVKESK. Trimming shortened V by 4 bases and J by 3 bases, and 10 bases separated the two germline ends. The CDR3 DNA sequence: TGTGCCAGCAGCCCCTGGGGGGACTACGAGCAGTACTTC. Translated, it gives CASSPWGDYEQYF.

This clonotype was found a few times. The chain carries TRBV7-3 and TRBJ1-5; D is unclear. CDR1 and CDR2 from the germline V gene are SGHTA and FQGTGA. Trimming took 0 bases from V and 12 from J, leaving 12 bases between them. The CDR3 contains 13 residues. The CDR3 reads CASSLTLASHQHF. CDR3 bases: TGTGCCAGCAGCTTAACGTTAGCAAGCCACCAGCATTTT.

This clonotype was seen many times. DNA of the CDR3: TGCGCCAGCAGCTTTGACAATGAGCAGTTCTTC. It encodes CASSFDNEQFF. The V gene is TRBV5-1, the J gene TRBJ2-1; the D is unclear. The CDR3 spans 11 residues. The V and J ends lost 2 bases and 5 bases respectively, with 2 bases between them. In germline, CDR1 is SGHRS, CDR2 YFSETQ.

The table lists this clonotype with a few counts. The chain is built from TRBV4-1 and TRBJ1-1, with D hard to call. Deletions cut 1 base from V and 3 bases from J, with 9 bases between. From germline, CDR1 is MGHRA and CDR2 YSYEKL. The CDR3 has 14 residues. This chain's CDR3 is CASSQAGIDTEAFF. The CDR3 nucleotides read TGCGCCAGCAGCCAAGCGGGGATTGACACTGAAGCTTTCTTT.

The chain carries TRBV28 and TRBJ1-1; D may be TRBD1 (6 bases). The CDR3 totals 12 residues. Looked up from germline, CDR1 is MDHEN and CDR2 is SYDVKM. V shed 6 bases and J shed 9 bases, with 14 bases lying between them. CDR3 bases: TGTGCCAGCAGCAATGAACAGGGAAAAGCTTTCTTT. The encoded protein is CASSNEQGKAFF. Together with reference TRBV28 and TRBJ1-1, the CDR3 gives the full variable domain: DVKVTQSSRYLVKRTGEKVFLECVQDMDHENMFWYRQDPGLGLRLIYFSYDVKMKEKGDIPEGYSVSREKKERFSLILESASTNQTSMYLCASSNEQGKAFFGQGTRLTVV.

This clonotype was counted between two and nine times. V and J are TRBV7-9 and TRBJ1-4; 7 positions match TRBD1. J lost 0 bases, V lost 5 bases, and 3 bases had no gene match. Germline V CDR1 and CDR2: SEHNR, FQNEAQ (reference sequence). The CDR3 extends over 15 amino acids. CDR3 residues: CASSTGTATNEKLFF. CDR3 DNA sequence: TGTGCCAGCAGCACGGGGACAGCAACTAATGAAAAACTGTTTTTT.

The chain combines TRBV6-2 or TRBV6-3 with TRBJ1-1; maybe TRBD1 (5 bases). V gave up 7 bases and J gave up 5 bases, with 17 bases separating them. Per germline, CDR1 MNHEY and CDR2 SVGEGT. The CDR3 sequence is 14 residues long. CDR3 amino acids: CASTPLREKTEAFF. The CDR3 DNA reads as TGTGCCAGCACCCCTCTCAGGGAAAAAACTGAAGCTTTCTTT.

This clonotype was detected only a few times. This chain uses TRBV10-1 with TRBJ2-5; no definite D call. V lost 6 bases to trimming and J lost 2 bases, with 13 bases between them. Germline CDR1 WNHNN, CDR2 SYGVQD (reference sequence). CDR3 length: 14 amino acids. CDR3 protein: CASSEGLAQETQYF. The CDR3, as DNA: TGCGCCAGCAGCGAAGGGCTCGCTCAAGAGACCCAGTACTTC.

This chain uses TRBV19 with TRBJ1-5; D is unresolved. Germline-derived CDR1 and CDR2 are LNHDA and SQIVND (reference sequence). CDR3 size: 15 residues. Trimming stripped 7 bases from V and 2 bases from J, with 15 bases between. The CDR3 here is CASIRRLGGNQPQHF. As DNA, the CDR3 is TGTGCCAGTATCCGTAGGTTGGGTGGCAATCAGCCCCAGCATTTT. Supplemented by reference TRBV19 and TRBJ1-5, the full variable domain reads DGGITQSPKYLFRKEGQNVTLSCEQNLNHDAMYWYRQDPGQGLRLIYYSQIVNDFQKGDIAEGYSVSREKKESFPLTVTSAQKNPTAFYLCASIRRLGGNQPQHFGDGTRLSIL.